A single sample gave rise to the 29 T cell receptor beta chains below, sequenced in a study of T cell repertoires in ileal Crohn's disease. This table comes from immunoSEQ multiplex PCR, and its TCRdb copy is limited to in-frame clones, with some not included. The sample comprises roughly 15,000 clones, 76% of which are singletons, and 4% to 4.5% rests with the top ten. Described time point: inflamed ileum from the surgical specimen. The specimen sequenced was ileal tissue. Receptors were obtained from an adult with Crohn's disease.

The table lists this clone with a few counts. The chain has TRBV19 and TRBJ1-5, with a weak D call TRBD1 (6 bases). The germline V gene has CDR1 LNHDA and CDR2 SQIVND (reference sequence). The CDR3 runs to 15 residues. V was shortened by 5 bases and J by 4 bases, with 15 bases between the two germline ends. The CDR3 region is CASSPMQGLNQPQHF. CDR3 nucleotide sequence: TGTGCCAGTAGTCCCATGCAGGGGTTGAATCAGCCCCAGCATTTT. Supplemented by reference TRBV19 and TRBJ1-5, the full variable domain reads DGGITQSPKYLFRKEGQNVTLSCEQNLNHDAMYWYRQDPGQGLRLIYYSQIVNDFQKGDIAEGYSVSREKKESFPLTVTSAQKNPTAFYLCASSPMQGLNQPQHFGDGTRLSIL.

The chain is built from TRBV10-1 and TRBJ2-5, with a weak D call TRBD2 (5 bases). V lost 3 bases and J lost 5, with 7 bases in between. The CDR3 totals 12 residues. Germline values: CDR1 WNHNN, CDR2 SYGVQD (reference sequence). The CDR3 bases are TGCGCCAGCAGTGACCAGCGGGAGACCCAGTACTTC. Translation: CASSDQRETQYF.

A word on this clone: Different DNA sequences within this sample yield the same CDR3. The rearrangement uses TRBV6-1 and TRBJ2-1; TRBD2 matches at 12 bases. V shed 2 bases, J shed 4 bases, and the junction held 0 bases outside the gene matches. CDR1 and CDR2 from the germline V gene are MNHNS and SASEGT. The CDR3 is made up of 15 amino acids. The CDR3 nucleotides read TGTGCCAGCAGTGAACTAGCGGGGGGGTACAATGAGCAGTTCTTC. It is translated as CASSELAGGYNEQFF.

This chain links TRBV6-6 with TRBJ1-1; D is ambiguous. CDR1 MNHNY and CDR2 SVGAGI come from the germline V gene (reference sequence). V dropped 7 bases and J dropped 7 bases, with 10 bases sitting between them. The CDR3 totals 11 residues. This chain's CDR3 is CASKASLEAFF. The CDR3 nucleotides read TGTGCCAGCAAGGCCAGCCTTGAAGCTTTCTTT.

The chain is built from TRBV2 and TRBJ2-2; 12 bases are a match to TRBD2. The CDR3 runs 16 residues. The V gene end was trimmed by 4 bases and the J gene end by 8 bases; junction bases not matched to a gene: 8. Germline loops: CDR1 SNHLY, CDR2 FYNNEI. CDR3 in DNA: TGTGCCAGCAGTGGACTAGCGGGAGTCACCGGAGGGGAGCTGTTTTTT. This translates into CASSGLAGVTGGELFF.

This sequence joins TRBV21-1 and TRBJ1-2; no check of the table's D call, TRBD1, against the DNA was made. TRBV21-1 is an annotated pseudogene. The CDR3 covers 16 residues. As DNA, the CDR3 is TGTGCCAGCAGCAAAGAAAACCGGTTAGGGGATGGCGGCTACACCTTC. It yields the protein CASSKENRLGDGGYTF.

The table lists this clone with a few counts. The chain employs TRBV28 and TRBJ1-2; possibly TRBD1 for D (5 bases). V was clipped by 8 bases and J by 5 bases, with 9 bases between them. The CDR3 covers 11 residues. Germline V gene lookup returns CDR1 MDHEN and CDR2 SYDVKM. CDR3 protein: CASLGVYGYTF. CDR3 in DNA: TGTGCCAGCCTGGGGGTTTATGGCTACACCTTC.

The gene calls are TRBV5-1 and TRBJ1-1; 11 bases line up with TRBD1. CDR3 length: 17 amino acids. J lost 1 base, V lost 4 bases, and 9 bases had no gene match. CDR1 is SGHRS and CDR2 is YFSETQ in the germline V gene. This CDR3 reads CASSPGQGVSTNTEAFF. The CDR3 coding sequence is TGCGCCAGCAGCCCGGGACAGGGGGTCAGTACGAACACTGAAGCTTTCTTT.

This CDR3 is CASSLTWAGTEAFF. CDR3 in DNA: TGTGCCAGCAGCCTCACCTGGGCAGGGACTGAAGCTTTCTTT. The V and J genes are TRBV9 and TRBJ1-1, with a weak D call TRBD1 (5 bases). The ends were cut back, 4 bases at V and 5 bases at J, with 15 bases in the middle. Germline lookup yields CDR1 SGDLS and CDR2 YYNGEE. CDR3 size: 14 residues.

This clone counts as medium-sized (0.01 to 0.1%). The genes are TRBV6-5 and TRBJ2-1; 8 bases agree with TRBD2. CDR3 length equals 15 residues. CDR1 and CDR2 (germline): MNHEY, SVGAGI. Losses at the gene ends were 8 bases for V and 7 bases for J; bases not matched to a gene: 13. CDR3 nucleotide sequence: TGTGCCAGCCGTCTTTCTAGCGGGCCCTTGAATGAGCAGTTCTTC. Amino acid sequence: CASRLSSGPLNEQFF.

This clone was recorded only once. The V gene is TRBV7-9, the J gene TRBJ1-4; no clear D. The germline gives CDR1 SEHNR, CDR2 FQNEAQ (reference sequence). This CDR3 comprises 15 residues. V was trimmed by 5 bases and J by 5 bases, leaving 15 bases between them. The DNA for the CDR3 is TGTGCCAGCAGCCCATCGGACGTACGGAATGAAAAACTGTTTTTT. Translated: CASSPSDVRNEKLFF. Looking up the rest from reference TRBV7-9 and TRBJ1-4 gives the full variable domain: DTGVSQNPRHKITKRGQNVTFRCDPISEHNRLYWYRQTLGQGPEFLTYFQNEAQLEKSRLLSDRFSAERPKGSFSTLEIQRTEQGDSAMYLCASSPSDVRNEKLFFGSGTQLSVL.

The V gene is TRBV7-9, the J gene TRBJ2-1; 9 bases are a match to TRBD2. Per germline, CDR1 SEHNR and CDR2 FQNEAQ (reference sequence). The V segment lost 5 bases and the J segment 0 bases; nucleotides outside the gene matches: 14. This CDR3 has 19 amino acids. The CDR3 DNA reads as TGTGCCAGCAGCCCCCTGACGCGAGGCGGGGGGGCCTCCTACAATGAGCAGTTCTTC. Amino acid sequence: CASSPLTRGGGASYNEQFF.

The chain recombines TRBV7-4 with TRBJ2-1, with 11 positions matching TRBD2. J was trimmed by 4 bases and V by 5 bases; bases with no gene match: 7. The CDR3 sequence is 16 residues long. Germline values: CDR1 SGHVT, CDR2 SQSDAQ. The CDR3 bases are TGTGCCAGCAGCGCGGCCGGGACTAGCGGATACAATGAGCAGTTCTTC. Translated: CASSAAGTSGYNEQFF.

This clone was counted a few times. This chain uses TRBV29-1 with TRBJ1-2; TRBD1 agrees at 7 bases. The CDR3 sequence is 14 residues long. The junction had 12 bases not matched to a gene; V was cut back by 3 bases and J by 8 bases. The germline CDR1 and CDR2 sequences are SQVTM and ANQGSEA. In DNA form, the CDR3 reads TGCAGCGTTGAGACGACAGGGCCTTTTGGCGGCTACACCTTC. Translating gives CSVETTGPFGGYTF.

This clone was seen once. V usage is TRBV4-1 and J usage is TRBJ2-5; 7 bases are shared with TRBD2. Germline trimming cut 3 bases from V and 5 bases from J; bases unmatched to any gene: 9. Per germline, CDR1 MGHRA and CDR2 YSYEKL. The CDR3 is 15 residues long. The CDR3 loop is CASSHSAGGVETQYF. CDR3 DNA: TGCGCCAGCAGCCATTCGGCTGGGGGGGTGGAGACCCAGTACTTC.

The rearrangement uses TRBV13 and TRBJ1-1, with 11 bases lining up with TRBD1. The CDR3 contains 14 residues. J gave up 5 bases and V 3 bases, and 2 bases lay outside the gene matches. Per germline, CDR1 PRHDT and CDR2 FYEKMQ (reference sequence). CDR3: CASSLDRGRTEAFF. CDR3 nucleotide sequence: TGTGCCAGCAGCTTGGACAGGGGGCGAACTGAAGCTTTCTTT.

The gene calls are TRBV9 and TRBJ1-1; 8 bases map to TRBD1. Germline V lookup: CDR1 SGDLS, CDR2 YYNGEE. The CDR3 loop spans 13 amino acids. The J segment lost 1 base and the V segment lost 6 bases, leaving 2 bases of the junction unmatched. The CDR3 sequence: CASMGTGNTEAFF. The CDR3 DNA is TGTGCCAGCATGGGGACAGGGAACACTGAAGCTTTCTTT. Variable domain in full (rest from reference TRBV9 and TRBJ1-1): DSGVTQTPKHLITATGQRVTLRCSPRSGDLSVYWYQQSLDQGLQFLIQYYNGEERAKGNILERFSAQQFPDLHSELNLSSLELGDSALYFCASMGTGNTEAFFGQGTRLTVV.

The J gene is TRBJ2-2, the V gene TRBV11-2, with unresolved D. CDR3 size: 14 residues. From germline, CDR1 is SGHAT and CDR2 FQNNGV. Trimming pared 1 base from V and 1 base from J, leaving 4 bases between. CDR3 amino acids: CASSLVRNTGELFF. In DNA, the CDR3 is TGTGCCAGCAGCTTAGTTCGGAACACCGGGGAGCTGTTTTTT.

V usage is TRBV5-4 and J usage is TRBJ2-7; 9 positions match TRBD1. The CDR3 spans 12 residues. Germline CDR1 SGHNT, CDR2 YYREEE (reference sequence). J was trimmed by 5 bases and V by 4 bases; bases with no gene match: 1. CDR3: CASSRDRDEQYF. Here the CDR3 DNA reads TGTGCCAGCAGCCGGGACAGGGACGAGCAGTACTTC.

The chain employs TRBV7-7 and TRBJ2-1; 9 bases agree with TRBD1. V shed 4 bases and J 9 bases; nucleotides not matched to a gene: 4. CDR1 and CDR2 (germline): SSHAT, FNYEAQ (reference sequence). The CDR3 has 13 amino acids. The CDR3 is CASSSDRGSEQFF. The CDR3 bases are TGTGCCAGCAGCTCGGACAGGGGTAGTGAGCAGTTCTTC. Together with reference TRBV7-7 and TRBJ2-1, the CDR3 gives the full variable domain: GAGVSQSPRYKVTKRGQDVTLRCDPISSHATLYWYQQALGQGPEFLTYFNYEAQPDKSGLPSDRFSAERPEGSISTLTIQRTEQRDSAMYRCASSSDRGSEQFFGPGTRLTVL.

The chain joins TRBV7-2 to TRBJ1-5; 8 bases agree with TRBD1. The V gene's germline CDR1 is SGHTA and CDR2 FQGNSA. CDR3 length equals 13 residues. V lost 6 bases and J lost 7; bases outside the gene matches: 5. CDR3 bases: TGTGCCAGCAGTCGGGACAGGTCGCAGCCCCAGCATTTT. Translated, it gives CASSRDRSQPQHF.

The rearrangement uses TRBV18 and TRBJ1-5; D is ambiguous. The CDR3 is 13 residues long. Germline V gene lookup returns CDR1 KGHSH and CDR2 LQKENI. Trimming took 5 bases from V and 4 from J, leaving 9 bases between them. The CDR3 DNA reads as TGTGCCAGCTCAGTGACGGATAATCAGCCCCAGCATTTT. Amino acid sequence: CASSVTDNQPQHF.

The rearrangement joins TRBV19 to TRBJ2-5; D is perhaps TRBD2 (6 bases). Per germline, CDR1 LNHDA and CDR2 SQIVND (reference sequence). Trimming stripped 3 bases from V and 5 bases from J, with 7 bases between. The CDR3 has 12 amino acids. In nucleotides, the CDR3 is TGTGCCAGTAGTATCGGGGGTGAGACCCAGTACTTC. It translates to CASSIGGETQYF.

This chain uses TRBV1 with TRBJ2-3; the D call TRBD2 from the table was never checked on the DNA. TRBV1 is noted as a pseudogene. The CDR3 has 19 residues. CDR3 protein: CTSSQPLGLSGPSTDTQYF. CDR3 coding DNA: TGCACCAGCAGCCAGCCCTTGGGGCTTAGCGGGCCTAGCACAGATACGCAGTATTTT.

This chain connects TRBV6-5 to TRBJ1-1; 8 bases fit TRBD1. The V gene end was trimmed by 5 bases and the J gene end by 1 base; junction bases not matched to a gene: 6. The germline V gene encodes CDR1 MNHEY and CDR2 SVGAGI. This CDR3 has 15 residues. CDR3 nucleotides: TGTGCCAGCAGTATGACAGGGGTTGAGAACACTGAAGCTTTCTTT. This gives the protein CASSMTGVENTEAFF.

The V and J genes are TRBV29-1 and TRBJ1-1; 8 bases line up with TRBD1. In germline, CDR1 is SQVTM, CDR2 ANQGSEA. The length of the CDR3 is 13 residues. Unmatched junction bases numbered 6, after V lost 5 bases and J lost 4 bases. The CDR3 bases are TGCAGCGTTAAAGGACAGGGAGGCACTGAAGCTTTCTTT. Translated, it gives CSVKGQGGTEAFF.

The chain uses TRBV27 and TRBJ1-1; D perhaps matches TRBD1 (6 bases). In germline, CDR1 is MNHEY, CDR2 SMNVEV (reference sequence). This CDR3 contains 14 residues. V was pared by 0 bases and J by 5 bases, with 10 bases between. CDR3 sequence (DNA): TGTGCCAGCAGTTTATCTGACCAGGGGACTGAAGCTTTCTTT. Its translation: CASSLSDQGTEAFF.

This chain connects TRBV7-6 to TRBJ1-3; D ambiguous. From germline, CDR1 is SGHVS and CDR2 FNYEAQ. There are 18 residues in the CDR3. Trimming shortened V by 1 base and J by 0 bases, and 16 bases separated the two germline ends. The CDR3 here is CASSLEPSTPLSGNTIYF. The CDR3 DNA is TGTGCCAGCAGCTTAGAACCGAGCACACCTCTCTCTGGAAACACCATATATTTT.

A few counts support this clone. This chain joins TRBV7-6 and TRBJ2-1; D not resolved. The CDR3 is 13 amino acids. Germline values: CDR1 SGHVS, CDR2 FNYEAQ. Trimming cost V 0 bases and J 9 bases, with 9 bases left between them. In DNA form, the CDR3 reads TGTGCCAGCAGCTTAGCGGAGCGCGGTGAGCAGTTCTTC. This codes for CASSLAERGEQFF.